The next 32 T cell receptor beta chains were all read from a single sample in a study of naive and memory T cell subsets. These receptors have no known antigen. Study-level findings and limits: Naive repertoires, especially CD8, held a few larger clonotypes, possibly memory cells re-expressing CD45RA.

Two oligonucleotides, mixed equimolar, formed the beta constant-region primer covering TRBC1 and TRBC2. The ligated cDNA underwent four PCR rounds using SP2 and nested alpha and beta constant-region primers. MiXCR, run by TCRdb on the UMI-ligation and nested PCR reads, gives a single entry per CDR3 protein. In the table there are about 150,000 distinct CDR3 sequences, over 20% of which are singletons. The sample comprised naive CD4+ T cells from blood. The receptors derive from a human donor in good health.

This clonotype was counted a few times. The J gene is TRBJ2-7, the V gene TRBV6-5; possible D gene TRBD1, 6 bases. Trimming left V 6 bases short and J 3 bases short, with 21 bases between. The CDR3 sequence is 16 residues long. From germline, CDR1 is MNHEY and CDR2 SVGAGI. Here the CDR3 DNA reads TGTGCCAGCAGCCCCCGACTTGCGGACAGTAACTACGAGCAGTACTTC. Translation gives CASSPRLADSNYEQYF.

V is TRBV10-3 and J is TRBJ2-5; the match to TRBD1 covers 12 bases. The junction had 1 base not matched to a gene; V was cut back by 2 bases and J by 3 bases. The CDR3 is 15 residues long. Germline CDR1 is ENHRY and CDR2 is SYGVKD. Here the CDR3 reads CAISEGTGGEETQYF. The DNA for the CDR3 is TGTGCCATCAGTGAGGGGACAGGGGGCGAAGAGACCCAGTACTTC.

This clonotype was seen a handful of times. The genes are TRBV5-1 and TRBJ2-5; 10 bases map to TRBD1. Germline CDR1 and CDR2: SGHRS and YFSETQ. The CDR3 covers 15 residues. With V trimmed by 4 bases and J by 1 base, 4 bases remained unmatched. The CDR3 is CASSRRTGGQETQYF. The CDR3 DNA reads TGCGCCAGCAGCAGAAGGACAGGGGGCCAAGAGACCCAGTACTTC. Variable domain in full (rest from reference TRBV5-1 and TRBJ2-5): KAGVTQTPRYLIKTRGQQVTLSCSPISGHRSVSWYQQTPGQGLQFLFEYFSETQRNKGNFPGRFSGRQFSNSRSEMNVSTLELGDSALYLCASSRRTGGQETQYFGPGTRLLVL.

This clonotype was counted a few times. This chain connects TRBV6-5 to TRBJ1-4; 10 bases are shared with TRBD1. CDR3 length: 15 residues. Germline V gene sequence: CDR1 MNHEY, CDR2 SVGAGI. Trimming cost V 8 bases and J 4 bases; bases outside gene matches: 7. The CDR3 nucleotides read TGTGCCAGCCAACCGCGGGACAGGGGTAATGAAAAACTGTTTTTT. Encoded protein: CASQPRDRGNEKLFF.

The chain carries TRBV28 and TRBJ2-3; D is tentatively TRBD1 or TRBD2 (5 bases each). V lost 2 bases to trimming and J lost 0 bases, with 12 bases between them. The CDR3 covers 16 residues. Germline values: CDR1 MDHEN, CDR2 SYDVKM. The CDR3 region has the DNA TGTGCCAGCAGTTTAACCCAGGGACGCAGCACAGATACGCAGTATTTT. Protein product: CASSLTQGRSTDTQYF.

This chain connects TRBV29-1 to TRBJ2-2; 9 bases are shared with TRBD1. From germline, CDR1 is SQVTM and CDR2 ANQGSEA. The CDR3 consists of 13 residues. The DNA of the CDR3 is TGCGCTAAGGGACAGGGGAACACCGGGGAGCTGTTTTTT. Its translation is CAKGQGNTGELFF.

CDR3 amino acids: CASSLVPSGRADTQYF. In DNA, the CDR3 is TGTGCCAGCAGCTTAGTGCCTAGCGGGAGGGCAGATACGCAGTATTTT. This sequence joins TRBV7-2 and TRBJ2-3; 12 bases map to TRBD2. The germline V gene has CDR1 SGHTA and CDR2 FQGNSA. The CDR3 spans 16 residues. V shed 1 base and J 4 bases; nucleotides not matched to a gene: 3.

This clonotype was seen a few times. The chain has TRBV29-1 and TRBJ2-2; D may correspond to TRBD1 or TRBD2 (5 bases each). The CDR3 totals 14 residues. The germline V gene has CDR1 SQVTM and CDR2 ANQGSEA. Trimming took off 3 bases at V and 8 bases at J, with 16 bases between the two ends. Here the CDR3 reads CSVDRGPRTGELFF. DNA for the CDR3: TGCAGCGTTGATCGGGGCCCACGGACGGGGGAGCTGTTTTTT.

This CDR3 is CATGVLTKNIQYF. CDR3 DNA sequence: TGTGCCACTGGGGTTTTGACCAAAAACATTCAGTACTTC. The rearrangement uses TRBV15 and TRBJ2-4; D not resolved. CDR1 and CDR2 (germline): LNHNV, YYDKDF (reference sequence). Trimming stripped 9 bases from V and 2 bases from J, with 11 bases between. The CDR3 is 13 amino acids.

This clonotype was observed at least ten times. J is TRBJ2-2 and V is TRBV29-1; TRBD2 agrees at 12 bases. The CDR3 totals 15 residues. Germline lookup yields CDR1 SQVTM and CDR2 ANQGSEA. V gave up 5 bases and J gave up 1 base; unmatched junction bases: 2. The CDR3 region has the DNA TGCAGCGTTAGGGGACTAGCGGGGAACACCGGGGAGCTGTTTTTT. It is translated as CSVRGLAGNTGELFF.

The rearrangement links TRBV4-3 to TRBJ1-1; 8 bases agree with TRBD1. This CDR3 is 14 amino acids long. Looked up from germline, CDR1 is LGHNA and CDR2 is YSLEER. The V segment lost 4 bases and the J segment 4 bases; nucleotides outside the gene matches: 5. The CDR3 protein is CASSLSQGATEAFF. Here the CDR3 DNA reads TGCGCCAGCAGCCTTTCCCAGGGGGCCACTGAAGCTTTCTTT.

The genes are TRBV13 and TRBJ1-2; 9 bases match TRBD1. Germline V CDR1 and CDR2: PRHDT, FYEKMQ (reference sequence). The V and J ends lost 3 bases and 7 bases, in that order; junction bases with no gene match: 9. CDR3 length: 15 residues. Here the CDR3 reads CASSLVGQGISGYTF. The CDR3 coding sequence is TGTGCCAGCAGCTTGGTAGGACAGGGGATTAGTGGCTACACCTTC.

At least ten counts were recorded for this clonotype. V and J are TRBV29-1 and TRBJ2-4, with a weak D call TRBD1 (6 bases). V shed 4 bases and J shed 5 bases, with 9 bases lying between them. This CDR3 comprises 12 residues. Per germline, CDR1 SQVTM and CDR2 ANQGSEA. CDR3 sequence (DNA): TGCAGCGTTGGGAACAGGGAAAACATTCAGTACTTC. Residues: CSVGNRENIQYF.

The J gene is TRBJ1-1, the V gene TRBV9; no firm D call. In germline, CDR1 is SGDLS, CDR2 YYNGEE. The V end was cut by 0 bases, the J end by 6 bases, with 9 bases between. CDR3 length: 13 amino acids. The CDR3 is CASSVEGWSEAFF. The DNA for the CDR3 is TGTGCCAGCAGCGTAGAAGGGTGGTCTGAAGCTTTCTTT.

This clonotype was found a few times. The rearrangement links TRBV28 to TRBJ1-4; 7 nucleotides line up with TRBD1. Looked up from germline, CDR1 is MDHEN and CDR2 is SYDVKM. After removal of 2 bases from V and 4 bases from J, the junction contained 4 bases not matched to a gene. The CDR3 is 15 residues long. In DNA, the CDR3 is TGTGCCAGCAGTTTAGGGGGACAGATTAATGAAAAACTGTTTTTT. It translates to CASSLGGQINEKLFF.

This sequence joins TRBV20-1 and TRBJ2-7; 8 bases are shared with TRBD2. This CDR3 comprises 15 residues. The germline V gene has CDR1 DFQATT and CDR2 SNEGSKA (reference sequence). V dropped 5 bases and J dropped 3; count of bases not matched to a gene: 12. The CDR3 nucleotides are TGCAGTGCTTCCCGGACTAGCCTGGAATTCTACGAGCAGTACTTC. It translates to CSASRTSLEFYEQYF.

This clonotype has more than one count but fewer than ten. The chain recombines TRBV28 with TRBJ1-1; no definite D call. This CDR3 comprises 11 residues. The germline V and J ends were trimmed by 6 bases and 10 bases, with 12 bases remaining between them. CDR1 and CDR2 (germline): MDHEN, SYDVKM. The CDR3 here is CASRLVDLAFF. The CDR3 region has the DNA TGTGCCAGCAGGCTAGTGGACCTAGCTTTCTTT.

This clonotype was picked up a small number of times. The genes are TRBV6-1 and TRBJ1-5; the D gene is possibly TRBD1 (5 bases). From germline, CDR1 is MNHNS and CDR2 SASEGT. V was shortened by 4 bases and J by 4 bases, with 17 bases between the two germline ends. CDR3 length: 16 residues. CDR3 nucleotide sequence: TGTGCCAGCAGTGGAAGGGTAGGGGCCGCAAATCAGCCCCAGCATTTT. Translation: CASSGRVGAANQPQHF.

This clonotype has just a few counts. The chain couples TRBV11-1 to TRBJ1-6; D is ambiguous. Trimming removed 2 bases from V and 7 bases from J, with 9 bases in between. The length of the CDR3 is 14 residues. Germline loops: CDR1 SGHAT, CDR2 FQDESV (reference sequence). The CDR3 sequence is CASSLTRANSPLHF. The CDR3 region has the DNA TGTGCCAGCAGCTTAACAAGGGCAAATTCACCCCTCCACTTT.

This clonotype was seen a handful of times. The chain recombines TRBV12-3 or TRBV12-4 with TRBJ1-3; 7 nucleotides match TRBD1. Losses at the gene ends were 6 bases for V and 2 bases for J; bases not matched to a gene: 4. CDR3 length: 14 residues. CDR3: CASSSTGPGNTIYF. The CDR3 DNA is TGTGCCAGCAGCTCGACAGGGCCTGGAAACACCATATATTTT.

The genes are TRBV29-1 and TRBJ1-2, with D unclear. This CDR3 is 11 amino acids long. Germline CDR1 and CDR2: SQVTM and ANQGSEA. Deletions cut 3 bases from V and 7 bases from J, with 9 bases between. The CDR3 sequence: CSVDGGSGYTF. The CDR3 DNA reads TGCAGCGTTGATGGCGGCAGTGGCTACACCTTC.

This chain connects TRBV11-1 to TRBJ2-1; 7 bases align to TRBD1. Germline-derived CDR1 and CDR2 are SGHAT and FQDESV (reference sequence). The CDR3 spans 16 residues. J gave up 6 bases and V 5 bases, and 13 bases lay outside the gene matches. CDR3: CASSPREGYRGNEQFF. CDR3 coding DNA: TGTGCCAGCAGCCCTCGAGAGGGGTACAGGGGCAATGAGCAGTTCTTC.

The rearrangement uses TRBV30 and TRBJ2-1, with no clear D. Trimming took 0 bases from V and 3 from J, leaving 12 bases between them. This CDR3 spans 15 amino acids. Germline assignment: CDR1 GTSNPN and CDR2 SVGIG (reference sequence). CDR3 nucleotide sequence: TGTGCCTGGAGTGTAATTTTAACGGGCTACAATGAGCAGTTCTTC. Residues: CAWSVILTGYNEQFF.

V and J are TRBV4-3 and TRBJ2-6; tentative D call: TRBD1 (6 bases). CDR3 length: 18 amino acids. Germline CDR1 is LGHNA and CDR2 is YSLEER. The V and J ends lost 1 base and 0 bases respectively, with 13 bases between them. CDR3 DNA: TGCGCCAGCAGCCAAGGACAGGTATCCCCCTCTGGGGCCAACGTCCTGACTTTC. Translating gives CASSQGQVSPSGANVLTF.

This clonotype has only a few counts. The rearrangement joins TRBV4-3 to TRBJ1-5, with 10 bases lining up with TRBD1. The CDR3 is 14 residues long. V dropped 4 bases and J dropped 7; count of bases not matched to a gene: 4. The V gene's germline CDR1 is LGHNA and CDR2 YSLEER. The CDR3: CASSLRQGAQPQHF. The CDR3 bases are TGCGCCAGCAGCCTCCGACAGGGGGCCCAGCCCCAGCATTTT.

This clonotype was seen only a few times. V is TRBV7-9 and J is TRBJ1-1, with no clear D. V was cut by 1 base and J by 1 base, with 7 bases left in between. This CDR3 spans 14 amino acids. The germline V gene has CDR1 SEHNR and CDR2 FQNEAQ (reference sequence). This CDR3 reads CASSLVAQNTEAFF. CDR3 nucleotides: TGTGCCAGCAGCTTAGTGGCCCAGAACACTGAAGCTTTCTTT.

This clonotype was seen only a few times. V and J are TRBV7-2 and TRBJ1-6; D not resolved. V dropped 5 bases and J dropped 8 bases, with 16 bases sitting between them. CDR1 is SGHTA, CDR2 FQGNSA, per germline. The CDR3 is 15 residues long. CDR3 nucleotides: TGTGCCAGCAGCCTTCGACGTACATTTGATTCACCCCTCCACTTT. This encodes CASSLRRTFDSPLHF.

This clonotype was counted many times. V and J are TRBV6-4 and TRBJ2-1; TRBD1 agrees at 10 bases. The junction had 8 bases not matched to a gene; V was cut back by 4 bases and J by 5 bases. Germline assignment: CDR1 MRHNA and CDR2 SNTAGT. The CDR3 has 16 amino acids. The CDR3 DNA reads TGTGCCAGCAGTGGAGCCGGGACAGGGGTGGACAATGAGCAGTTCTTC. This encodes CASSGAGTGVDNEQFF.

The J gene is TRBJ2-1, the V gene TRBV18; the D is unclear. The V gene lost 3 bases and the J gene lost 5 bases, with 11 bases spanning the gap. CDR1 is KGHSH and CDR2 is LQKENI in the germline V gene. The CDR3 runs 14 residues. CDR3 in amino acids: CASSPSQENNEQFF. Here the CDR3 DNA reads TGTGCCAGCTCACCGTCGCAGGAAAACAATGAGCAGTTCTTC.

This clonotype was detected a few times. The chain carries TRBV12-3 or TRBV12-4 and TRBJ2-3, with TRBD1 as a possible D gene (6 bases). Trimming cost V 6 bases and J 4 bases, with 14 bases left between them. This CDR3 spans 14 amino acids. The CDR3 region is CASSPEGVADTQYF. The CDR3 nucleotides read TGTGCCAGCAGCCCCGAGGGGGTCGCAGATACGCAGTATTTT.

The V call is TRBV27, the J call TRBJ2-7, with a tentative D call TRBD2 (7 bases). Germline values: CDR1 MNHEY, CDR2 SMNVEV (reference sequence). This CDR3 is built from 15 residues. Trimming cost V 2 bases and J 9 bases, with 20 bases left between them. CDR3 DNA: TGTGCCAGCAGTTTAGGGGGGGGCTCCTCTATAGTGCAGTACTTC. It translates to CASSLGGGSSIVQYF.

This clonotype was seen only a few times. V is TRBV4-1 and J is TRBJ1-1; D possibly corresponds to TRBD1 (5 bases). CDR3 size: 18 residues. V gave up 0 bases and J gave up 4 bases, with 21 bases separating them. Germline-derived CDR1 and CDR2 are MGHRA and YSYEKL. CDR3 coding DNA: TGCGCCAGCAGCCAAGAAAAAAAAGCGGGACTCGGAGGCACTGAAGCTTTCTTT. Its protein product is CASSQEKKAGLGGTEAFF.